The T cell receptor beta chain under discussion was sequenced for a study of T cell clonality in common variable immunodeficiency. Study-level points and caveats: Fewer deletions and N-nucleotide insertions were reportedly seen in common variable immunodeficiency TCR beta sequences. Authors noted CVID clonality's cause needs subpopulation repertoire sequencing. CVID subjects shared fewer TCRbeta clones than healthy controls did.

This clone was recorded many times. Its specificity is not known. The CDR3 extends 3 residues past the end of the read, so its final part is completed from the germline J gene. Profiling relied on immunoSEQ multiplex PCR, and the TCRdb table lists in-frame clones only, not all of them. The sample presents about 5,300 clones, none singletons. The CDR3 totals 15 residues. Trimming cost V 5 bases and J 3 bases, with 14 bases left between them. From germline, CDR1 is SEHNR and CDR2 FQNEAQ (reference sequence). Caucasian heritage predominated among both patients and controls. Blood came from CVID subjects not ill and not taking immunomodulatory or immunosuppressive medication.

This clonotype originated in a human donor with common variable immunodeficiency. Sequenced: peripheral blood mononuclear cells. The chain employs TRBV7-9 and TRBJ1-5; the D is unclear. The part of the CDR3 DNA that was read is TGTGCCAGCAGCAGCTCCTCAGGTCTCAATCAGCCC. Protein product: CASSSSSGLNQP. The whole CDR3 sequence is CASSSSSGLNQPQHF.